The 26 T cell receptor beta chains in this list originate from one sample, sequenced in a study of cytomegalovirus exposure and HLA in healthy donors. PCR involved 60 Vbeta and 13 Jbeta primers. Only in-frame clones appear in the TCRdb table, and some are missing; sequencing was by immunoSEQ multiplex PCR. The sample records about 180,000 clones, more than 65% being singletons. The material sequenced was PBMCs. Receptors were obtained from a young woman in good health and CMV-seropositive.

The gene calls are TRBV28 and TRBJ1-4, with TRBD1 identical over 7 bases. V lost 4 bases to trimming and J lost 8 bases; unmatched junction nucleotides: 10. The CDR3 has 15 residues. Germline CDR1 and CDR2: MDHEN and SYDVKM. This CDR3 reads CASSSATGRGEKLFF. The CDR3 nucleotides are TGTGCCAGCAGTTCAGCGACAGGCAGGGGGGAAAAACTGTTTTTT.

The chain links TRBV28 to TRBJ2-7, with D perhaps matching TRBD2 (6 bases). The V end lost 3 bases, the J end lost 4 bases, and 22 bases lay between the germline ends. The germline CDR1 and CDR2 sequences are MDHEN and SYDVKM. The CDR3 is made up of 17 amino acids. The chain's CDR3 is CASSFKQGLANRYEQYF. CDR3 bases: TGTGCCAGCAGTTTCAAGCAGGGCCTAGCGAATCGTTACGAGCAGTACTTC.

This clone was seen a few times. The genes are TRBV15 and TRBJ2-1; no firm D call. CDR3 size: 18 residues. Deletions cut 4 bases from V and 1 base from J, with 20 bases between. Germline V gene sequence: CDR1 LNHNV, CDR2 YYDKDF (reference sequence). DNA of the CDR3: TGTGCCACCAGCATTAGCCCGACCCCTTCCCCATCCTACAATGAGCAGTTCTTC. Its translation: CATSISPTPSPSYNEQFF. Combining the CDR3 with reference TRBV15 and TRBJ2-1 gives the whole variable domain DAMVIQNPRYQVTQFGKPVTLSCSQTLNHNVMYWYQQKSSQAPKLLFHYYDKDFNNEADTPDNFQSRRPNTSFCFLDIRSPGLGDTAMYLCATSISPTPSPSYNEQFFGPGTRLTVL.

Here the CDR3 reads CASRPQKGGAKGYTF. The DNA for the CDR3 is TGTGCCAGCAGGCCTCAGAAGGGGGGGGCCAAAGGCTACACCTTC. The chain uses TRBV27 and TRBJ1-2; maybe TRBD1 (6 bases). The CDR3 has 15 amino acids. Germline V gene data show CDR1 as MNHEY and CDR2 as SMNVEV (reference sequence). Trimming shortened V by 6 bases and J by 8 bases, and 22 bases separated the two germline ends.

The J gene is TRBJ2-1, the V gene TRBV27, with 11 positions matching TRBD2. Unmatched junction bases numbered 7, after V lost 6 bases and J lost 3 bases. Germline assignment: CDR1 MNHEY and CDR2 SMNVEV (reference sequence). There are 16 residues in the CDR3. Here the CDR3 DNA reads TGTGCCAGCAGCCGAGACGGGACTAGCGGCTACAATGAGCAGTTCTTC. This translates into CASSRDGTSGYNEQFF.

The CDR3 region is CASSSDRVPLDGYTF. The CDR3 DNA follows: TGTGCCAGCAGTTCTGACAGGGTCCCACTTGATGGCTACACCTTC. This rearrangement joins TRBV7-9 to TRBJ1-2; 7 bases are shared with TRBD1. The germline CDR1 and CDR2 sequences are SEHNR and FQNEAQ (reference sequence). This CDR3 contains 15 residues. J gave up 6 bases and V 6 bases, and 13 bases lay outside the gene matches.

The rearrangement links TRBV5-1 to TRBJ2-7; 8 positions match TRBD2. Germline lookup yields CDR1 SGHRS and CDR2 YFSETQ. The CDR3 covers 15 residues. The ends lost 6 bases at V and 3 bases at J; junction bases unmatched: 11. In nucleotides, the CDR3 is TGCGCCAGCAAGGGGGTACTAGCGGAGAGCTACGAGCAGTACTTC. Translation gives CASKGVLAESYEQYF.

The chain links TRBV2 to TRBJ2-7; D may be TRBD2 (5 bases). Germline lookup yields CDR1 SNHLY and CDR2 FYNNEI. Trimming stripped 7 bases from V and 6 bases from J, with 16 bases between. The CDR3 has 13 residues. CDR3 nucleotides: TGTGCCAGCACCGGGGTCGCGGGCGGCGAGCAGTACTTC. Translation gives CASTGVAGGEQYF.

The J gene is TRBJ1-3, the V gene TRBV7-6; D ambiguous. V was pared by 5 bases and J by 4 bases, with 18 bases between. This CDR3 contains 16 residues. Germline lookup yields CDR1 SGHVS and CDR2 FNYEAQ. The CDR3 sequence is CASSPGGSRGGNTIYF. CDR3 coding DNA: TGTGCCAGCAGCCCCGGTGGGAGTCGAGGGGGAAACACCATATATTTT.

V is TRBV4-1 and J is TRBJ1-4; the D gene is possibly TRBD1 (6 bases). The CDR3 is 14 residues long. CDR1 and CDR2 (germline): MGHRA, YSYEKL. V lost 1 base and J lost 8, with 11 bases in between. DNA of the CDR3: TGCGCCAGCAGCCAAGGGGAGGGGGAGGAAAAACTGTTTTTT. Translation gives CASSQGEGEEKLFF.

This chain connects TRBV27 to TRBJ1-6; D is unresolved. CDR3 length: 14 residues. V was pared by 2 bases and J by 3 bases, with 5 bases between. Germline CDR1 reads MNHEY; CDR2 reads SMNVEV (reference sequence). The CDR3 region has the DNA TGTGCCAGCAGTTTACCCAACTATAATTCACCCCTCCACTTT. Translation: CASSLPNYNSPLHF.

The chain carries TRBV5-1 and TRBJ2-5; D is perhaps TRBD1 (6 bases). V gave up 6 bases and J gave up 5 bases, with 20 bases separating them. Germline assignment: CDR1 SGHRS and CDR2 YFSETQ. This CDR3 spans 15 amino acids. The CDR3 DNA sequence: TGCGCCAGCACCTTTGGGGGTCGACAGGCGGAGACCCAGTACTTC. This sequence encodes CASTFGGRQAETQYF.

The V gene is TRBV6-5, the J gene TRBJ2-1; maybe TRBD2 (6 bases). Germline lookup yields CDR1 MNHEY and CDR2 SVGAGI. The ends were cut back, 7 bases at V and 10 bases at J, with 11 bases in the middle. The CDR3 is 11 residues long. The CDR3 is CASKRSGEQFF. The CDR3 coding sequence is TGTGCCAGCAAACGAAGCGGGGAGCAGTTCTTC.

This chain connects TRBV15 to TRBJ2-7, with D hard to call. This CDR3 spans 12 amino acids. CDR1 is LNHNV and CDR2 is YYDKDF in the germline V gene (reference sequence). V lost 4 bases to trimming and J lost 5 bases, with 9 bases between them. The CDR3 sequence is CATSTIGDEQYF. For the CDR3, the DNA is TGTGCCACCAGCACAATAGGAGACGAGCAGTACTTC.

This chain uses TRBV5-4 with TRBJ1-6, with 8 bases lining up with TRBD1. V shed 4 bases, J shed 7 bases, and the junction held 7 bases outside the gene matches. The CDR3 is 15 residues long. The germline CDR1 and CDR2 sequences are SGHNT and YYREEE (reference sequence). The CDR3 sequence is CASSPQGASNSPLHF. The CDR3 nucleotides read TGTGCCAGCAGCCCGCAGGGGGCGAGCAATTCACCCCTCCACTTT.

This chain uses TRBV7-2 with TRBJ1-2, with 10 nucleotides matching TRBD1. This CDR3 is 14 amino acids long. The germline CDR1 and CDR2 sequences are SGHTA and FQGNSA. Losses at the gene ends were 4 bases for V and 6 bases for J; bases not matched to a gene: 5. The DNA of the CDR3 is TGTGCCAGCAGCTCTCGACAGGGGGCGAATGGCTACACCTTC. Amino acids: CASSSRQGANGYTF.

This clone was seen more than once but under ten times. The rearrangement links TRBV11-2 to TRBJ1-4, with D perhaps matching TRBD1 (6 bases). CDR1 and CDR2 (germline): SGHAT, FQNNGV. The CDR3 has 13 amino acids. Trimming shortened V by 0 bases and J by 12 bases, and 11 bases separated the two germline ends. The CDR3 sequence is CASSLDLAGELFF. In nucleotides, the CDR3 is TGTGCCAGCAGCTTAGATCTAGCAGGGGAACTGTTTTTT.

The chain is built from TRBV7-2 and TRBJ1-6; maybe TRBD1 (5 bases). This CDR3 region has 17 residues. In germline, CDR1 is SGHTA, CDR2 FQGNSA. V lost 6 bases to trimming and J lost 9 bases, with 24 bases between them. The CDR3 DNA follows: TGTGCCAGCAGTCGTCGGCAGACAGAACCCGCGGCTTCACCCCTCCACTTT. It is translated as CASSRRQTEPAASPLHF.

The chain has TRBV7-3 and TRBJ2-3; D perhaps matches TRBD1 (6 bases). The V end was cut by 8 bases, the J end by 3 bases, with 12 bases between. This CDR3 is 13 amino acids long. The germline gives CDR1 SGHTA, CDR2 FQGTGA. CDR3 in amino acids: CASGYRVTDTQYF. The CDR3 coding sequence is TGTGCCAGCGGCTACAGGGTTACAGATACGCAGTATTTT.

The CDR3 DNA reads TGCAGCGTCATGGACTTATCTGGAAACACCATATATTTT. Protein: CSVMDLSGNTIYF. The J gene is TRBJ1-3, the V gene TRBV29-1, with D uncertain. Trimming left V 6 bases short and J 1 base short, with 10 bases between. CDR3 length: 13 residues. Germline CDR1 SQVTM, CDR2 ANQGSEA.

This sequence joins TRBV7-3 and TRBJ2-5; TRBD2 matches at 13 bases. This CDR3 region has 17 residues. The V segment lost 0 bases and the J segment 5 bases; nucleotides outside the gene matches: 6. CDR1 SGHTA and CDR2 FQGTGA come from the germline V gene. The CDR3 region has the DNA TGTGCCAGCAGCTTAACCAGGACTAGCGGGGGAGGGGAGACCCAGTACTTC. It codes for CASSLTRTSGGGETQYF.

The CDR3 nucleotides are TGCGCCAGCAGCTCGACAGGGCCTGGGGACATTCAGTACTTC. It is translated as CASSSTGPGDIQYF. This rearrangement joins TRBV5-1 to TRBJ2-4; 7 bases map to TRBD1. Germline V gene data show CDR1 as SGHRS and CDR2 as YFSETQ. Unmatched junction bases numbered 8, after V lost 3 bases and J lost 8 bases. The CDR3 runs to 14 residues.

CDR3 DNA sequence: TGTGCCAGCAGCGGGACAGGGCCAAGGTACGAGCAGTACTTC. Translated: CASSGTGPRYEQYF. The V gene is TRBV28, the J gene TRBJ2-7; 9 nucleotides line up with TRBD1. CDR1 and CDR2 from the germline V gene are MDHEN and SYDVKM. V dropped 6 bases and J dropped 4; count of bases not matched to a gene: 7. CDR3 length: 14 amino acids.

This chain uses TRBV9 with TRBJ2-3; 10 bases fit TRBD2. Trimming at V came to 2 bases and at J to 6 bases, leaving 6 bases not matched to a gene. The germline V gene has CDR1 SGDLS and CDR2 YYNGEE. CDR3 length: 15 amino acids. The CDR3 loop reads CASSVTSGVRDTQYF. The CDR3 region has the DNA TGTGCCAGCAGCGTCACTAGCGGGGTAAGGGATACGCAGTATTTT.

This chain joins TRBV11-2 and TRBJ1-2, with D possibly being TRBD1 (6 bases). V was clipped by 4 bases and J by 8 bases, with 20 bases between them. Germline-derived CDR1 and CDR2 are SGHAT and FQNNGV. The CDR3 totals 15 residues. CDR3 loop: CASSSHTGMSVGYTF. DNA of the CDR3: TGTGCCAGCAGCTCACACACAGGGATGTCGGTCGGCTACACCTTC.

The CDR3 nucleotides are TGTGCCAGCAGTTCCAGCGTTAACTATGGCTACACCTTC. It encodes CASSSSVNYGYTF. V gene TRBV28 combines with J gene TRBJ1-2; D is ambiguous. V gave up 4 bases and J gave up 1 base, with 7 bases separating them. Per the germline V gene, CDR1 is MDHEN and CDR2 is SYDVKM. This CDR3 spans 13 amino acids.